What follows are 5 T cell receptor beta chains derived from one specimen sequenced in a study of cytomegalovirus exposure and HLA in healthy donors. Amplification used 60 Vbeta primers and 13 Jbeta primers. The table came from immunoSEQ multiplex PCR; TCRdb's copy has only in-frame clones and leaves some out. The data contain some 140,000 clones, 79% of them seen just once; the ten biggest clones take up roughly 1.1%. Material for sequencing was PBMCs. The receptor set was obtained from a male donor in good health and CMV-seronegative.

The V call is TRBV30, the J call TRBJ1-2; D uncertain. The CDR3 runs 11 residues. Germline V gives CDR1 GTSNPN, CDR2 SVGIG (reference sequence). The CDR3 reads CVGGINYGYTF. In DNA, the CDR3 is TGTGTCGGAGGAATTAACTATGGCTACACCTTC.

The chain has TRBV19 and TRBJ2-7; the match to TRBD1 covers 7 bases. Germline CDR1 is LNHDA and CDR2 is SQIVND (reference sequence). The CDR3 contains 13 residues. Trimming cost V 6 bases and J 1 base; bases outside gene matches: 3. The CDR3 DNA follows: TGTGCCAGTAGGGGACAGTCGTCCTACGAGCAGTACTTC. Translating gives CASRGQSSYEQYF.

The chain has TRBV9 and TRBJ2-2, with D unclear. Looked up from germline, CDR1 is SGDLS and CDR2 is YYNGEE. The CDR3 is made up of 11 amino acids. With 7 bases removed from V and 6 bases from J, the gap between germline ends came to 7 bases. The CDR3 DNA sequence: TGTGCCAGCGGCCCCTCCGGGGAGCTGTTTTTT. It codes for CASGPSGELFF. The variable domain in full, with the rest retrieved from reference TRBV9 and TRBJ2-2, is DSGVTQTPKHLITATGQRVTLRCSPRSGDLSVYWYQQSLDQGLQFLIQYYNGEERAKGNILERFSAQQFPDLHSELNLSSLELGDSALYFCASGPSGELFFGEGSRLTVL.

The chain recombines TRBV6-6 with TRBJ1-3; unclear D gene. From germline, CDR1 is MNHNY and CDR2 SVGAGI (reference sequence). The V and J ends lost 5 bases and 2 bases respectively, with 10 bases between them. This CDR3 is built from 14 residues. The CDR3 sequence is CASSAQEAGNTIYF. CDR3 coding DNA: TGTGCCAGCAGTGCGCAGGAAGCTGGAAACACCATATATTTT.

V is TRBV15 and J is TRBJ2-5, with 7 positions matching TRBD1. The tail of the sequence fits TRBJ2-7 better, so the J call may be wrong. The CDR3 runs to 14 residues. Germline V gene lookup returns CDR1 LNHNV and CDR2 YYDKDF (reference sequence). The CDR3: CATSGRQGGYEQYF. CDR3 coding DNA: TGTGCCACCAGCGGGAGACAGGGTGGGTACGAGCAGTACTTC.